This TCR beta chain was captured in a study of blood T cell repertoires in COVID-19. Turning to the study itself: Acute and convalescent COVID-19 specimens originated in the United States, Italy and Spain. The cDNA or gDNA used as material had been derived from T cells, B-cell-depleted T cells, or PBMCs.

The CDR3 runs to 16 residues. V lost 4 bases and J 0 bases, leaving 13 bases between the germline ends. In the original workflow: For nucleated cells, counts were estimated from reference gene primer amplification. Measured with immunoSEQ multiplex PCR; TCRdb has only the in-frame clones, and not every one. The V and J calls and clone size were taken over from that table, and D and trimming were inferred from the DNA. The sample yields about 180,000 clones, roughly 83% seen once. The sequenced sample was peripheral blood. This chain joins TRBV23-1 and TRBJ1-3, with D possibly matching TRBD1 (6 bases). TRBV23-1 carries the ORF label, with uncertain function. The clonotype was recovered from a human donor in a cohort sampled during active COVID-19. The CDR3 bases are TGCGCCAGCAGTCCGGGGGGCACCTTCTCTGGAAACACCATATATTTT. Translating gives CASSPGGTFSGNTIYF.